Listed below are T cell receptor beta chains from one sample, sequenced in a study of blood T cell repertoires in COVID-19. Using immunoSEQ multiplex PCR, the repertoire was profiled, and TCRdb retains in-frame clones only, with some absent. There are about 74,000 clones in the sample; 70% to 75% occur only once, and around 21% lies in the top ten. Sequencing was performed on peripheral blood. The source of these receptors is a man between 65 and 85 years old with acute or convalescent COVID-19. CDR3s include the opening cysteine and the closing phenylalanine or tryptophan. A D gene is named only where the DNA matches it firmly. Size tells how often a clone was seen (once, few, many) or the class of an expanded clone, and some rows leave it out.

v_call: TRBV6-2/TRBV6-3; j_call: TRBJ2-1; d_call: TRBD1; clone_size: .; cdr3_nt: TGTGCCAGCAGTTACCCGACAGGGGGAAGGGGGGATGAGCAGTTCTTC; cdr3_aa: CASSYPTGGRGDEQFF
v_call: TRBV12-3/TRBV12-4; j_call: TRBJ2-7; d_call: .; clone_size: few; cdr3_nt: TGTGCCAGCAGTTCCCGGTCCTACGAGCAGTACTTC; cdr3_aa: CASSSRSYEQYF
v_call: TRBV3-1/TRBV3-2; j_call: TRBJ2-5; d_call: TRBD1; clone_size: few; cdr3_nt: TGTGCCAGCAGCCACGGACAGGGGTATGAGACCCAGTACTTC; cdr3_aa: CASSHGQGYETQYF
v_call: TRBV5-1; j_call: TRBJ2-7; d_call: .; clone_size: .; cdr3_nt: TGCGCCAGCAGCTTGGGAGGCGAGCAGTACTTC; cdr3_aa: CASSLGGEQYF
v_call: TRBV7-8; j_call: TRBJ2-7; d_call: .; clone_size: .; cdr3_nt: TGTGCCAGCAGCTTAGCCCATACAGGGCTCGAGCAGTACTTC; cdr3_aa: CASSLAHTGLEQYF
v_call: TRBV5-6; j_call: TRBJ1-6; d_call: .; clone_size: .; cdr3_nt: TGTGCCAGCAGCTTCAATGTAGGGGGGGCCGGTAATTCACCCCTCCACTTT; cdr3_aa: CASSFNVGGAGNSPLHF
v_call: TRBV27; j_call: TRBJ2-2; d_call: .; clone_size: .; cdr3_nt: TGTGCCAGCAGTTTATTCGGGGCGGGATGGGGCGGGGAGCTGTTTTTT; cdr3_aa: CASSLFGAGWGGELFF
v_call: TRBV4-1; j_call: TRBJ1-1; d_call: .; clone_size: .; cdr3_nt: TGCGCCAGCAGCCCCGGGGGCACTGAAGCTTTCTTT; cdr3_aa: CASSPGGTEAFF
v_call: TRBV7-8; j_call: TRBJ1-1; d_call: TRBD1; clone_size: .; cdr3_nt: TGTGCCAGCAGCCCTTCAGGGGGCTTTACTGAAGCTTTCTTT; cdr3_aa: CASSPSGGFTEAFF
v_call: TRBV20-1; j_call: TRBJ2-6; d_call: TRBD2; clone_size: few; cdr3_nt: TGCAGTGCTAGTGGCGGGGGGTCCGGGGCCAACGTCCTGACTTTC; cdr3_aa: CSASGGGSGANVLTF
v_call: TRBV6-2/TRBV6-3; j_call: TRBJ1-1; d_call: TRBD1; clone_size: once; cdr3_nt: TGTGCCAGCAGTACCTGGACAGGGAGGAACACTGAAGCTTTCTTT; cdr3_aa: CASSTWTGRNTEAFF
v_call: TRBV7-2; j_call: TRBJ2-5; d_call: TRBD2; clone_size: .; cdr3_nt: TGTGCCAGCATGCTCCGGGGGCTAGCGGGAGGAGGGGAGACCCAGTACTTC; cdr3_aa: CASMLRGLAGGGETQYF
v_call: TRBV6-5; j_call: TRBJ1-6; d_call: TRBD1; clone_size: .; cdr3_nt: TGTGCCAGCATTGGACAGGGTCAGGGTTCACCCCTCCACTTT; cdr3_aa: CASIGQGQGSPLHF
v_call: TRBV29-1; j_call: TRBJ2-2; d_call: .; clone_size: .; cdr3_nt: TGCAGCGTTGAATTTGGAGGTCCCGGGGAGCTGTTTTTT; cdr3_aa: CSVEFGGPGELFF
v_call: TRBV18; j_call: TRBJ1-1; d_call: .; clone_size: .; cdr3_nt: TGTGCCAGCTCACGGGGACAAATGAACACTGAAGCTTTCTTT; cdr3_aa: CASSRGQMNTEAFF
v_call: TRBV5-1; j_call: TRBJ1-5; d_call: TRBD1; clone_size: .; cdr3_nt: TGCGCCAGCAGCTGGACGACAGGGCAAGATCAGCCCCAGCATTTT; cdr3_aa: CASSWTTGQDQPQHF
v_call: TRBV19; j_call: TRBJ2-5; d_call: .; clone_size: .; cdr3_nt: TGTGCCAGTAGTATAGGGGGGCGCCCAGAGACCCAGTACTTC; cdr3_aa: CASSIGGRPETQYF
v_call: TRBV19; j_call: TRBJ2-2; d_call: .; clone_size: .; cdr3_nt: TGTGCCAGTAGTATTGTAAGCTTTGGGGCAGCCGGGGAGCTGTTTTTT; cdr3_aa: CASSIVSFGAAGELFF
v_call: TRBV18; j_call: TRBJ1-5; d_call: .; clone_size: once; cdr3_nt: TGTGCCAGCTCGCCGGGAGGAGGGTGGGGGACCAATCAGCCCCAGCATTTT; cdr3_aa: CASSPGGGWGTNQPQHF
v_call: TRBV7-6; j_call: TRBJ1-1; d_call: .; clone_size: .; cdr3_nt: TGTGCCAGCAGCTTCCAGGGGAGTGAAGCTTTCTTT; cdr3_aa: CASSFQGSEAFF
v_call: TRBV3-1/TRBV3-2; j_call: TRBJ2-1; d_call: TRBD2; clone_size: few; cdr3_nt: TGTGCCAGCAGCAAATACTCTATAGCGGGGGCCTCCTACAATGAGCAGTTCTTC; cdr3_aa: CASSKYSIAGASYNEQFF
v_call: TRBV7-9; j_call: TRBJ2-7; d_call: TRBD2; clone_size: .; cdr3_nt: TGTGCCAGCAGCCTCGGACTAGCGGGAGGGGAACAGTACTTC; cdr3_aa: CASSLGLAGGEQYF
v_call: TRBV28; j_call: TRBJ2-7; d_call: .; clone_size: .; cdr3_nt: TGTGCCAGCAGTTTATTCGGGTACGAGCAGTACTTC; cdr3_aa: CASSLFGYEQYF
v_call: TRBV7-2; j_call: TRBJ1-4; d_call: .; clone_size: .; cdr3_nt: TGTGCCAGCAGCTTCGAAGGACAGTGGTCGGGCGCACTGTTTTTT; cdr3_aa: CASSFEGQWSGALFF
v_call: TRBV9; j_call: TRBJ2-7; d_call: TRBD1; clone_size: .; cdr3_nt: TGTGCCAGCAGCGTAACAGGGGACCCCTACGAGCAGTACTTC; cdr3_aa: CASSVTGDPYEQYF
v_call: TRBV6-5; j_call: TRBJ2-1; d_call: TRBD2; clone_size: .; cdr3_nt: TGTGCCAGCGGACTAGCGGATTACAATGAGCAGTTCTTC; cdr3_aa: CASGLADYNEQFF
v_call: TRBV10-3; j_call: TRBJ2-7; d_call: .; clone_size: .; cdr3_nt: TGTGCCATCAGTGAGTCGATGGGGGGTCGAACCTACGAGCAGTACTTC; cdr3_aa: CAISESMGGRTYEQYF
v_call: TRBV7-6; j_call: TRBJ1-4; d_call: TRBD1; clone_size: .; cdr3_nt: TGTGCCAGCAGCCTGGGGACAGGGAAAGAAAAACTGTTTTTT; cdr3_aa: CASSLGTGKEKLFF
v_call: TRBV10-1; j_call: TRBJ2-3; d_call: TRBD2; clone_size: .; cdr3_nt: TGCGCCAGCGGTCTAGCGGGAGCCACAGATACGCAGTATTTT; cdr3_aa: CASGLAGATDTQYF
v_call: TRBV6-2/TRBV6-3; j_call: TRBJ2-2; d_call: TRBD2; clone_size: .; cdr3_nt: TGTGCCAGCAGCCTGGCGGGGGGGGCGACCGGGGAGCTGTTTTTT; cdr3_aa: CASSLAGGATGELFF
v_call: TRBV5-6; j_call: TRBJ1-5; d_call: .; clone_size: .; cdr3_nt: TGTGCCAGCAGCGTCTGGGCCAGGGCATATAGCAATCAGCCCCAGCATTTT; cdr3_aa: CASSVWARAYSNQPQHF
v_call: TRBV6-4; j_call: TRBJ1-6; d_call: TRBD1; clone_size: .; cdr3_nt: TGTGCCAGCAGTGCCCAAGGGACAGATAATTCACCCCTCCACTTT; cdr3_aa: CASSAQGTDNSPLHF
v_call: TRBV6-6; j_call: TRBJ1-1; d_call: TRBD1; clone_size: .; cdr3_nt: TGTGCCAGCAGTCGGACAGGGTGGGACACTGAAGCTTTCTTT; cdr3_aa: CASSRTGWDTEAFF
v_call: TRBV28; j_call: TRBJ1-2; d_call: .; clone_size: .; cdr3_nt: TGTGCCAGCAGTTCCCCCCATTATGGCTACACCTTC; cdr3_aa: CASSSPHYGYTF
v_call: TRBV28; j_call: TRBJ1-3; d_call: .; clone_size: .; cdr3_nt: TGTGCCAGCAGTTTGGGGGGGTATGGAAACACCATATATTTT; cdr3_aa: CASSLGGYGNTIYF
v_call: TRBV25-1; j_call: TRBJ2-7; d_call: TRBD1; clone_size: few; cdr3_nt: TGTGCCAGCAGTGACCCGGGACAGGAACCCTACGAGCAGTACTTC; cdr3_aa: CASSDPGQEPYEQYF
v_call: TRBV18; j_call: TRBJ2-1; d_call: TRBD2; clone_size: .; cdr3_nt: TGTGCCAGCTCACCACCGAGCGGGGATAATGAGCAGTTCTTC; cdr3_aa: CASSPPSGDNEQFF
v_call: TRBV28; j_call: TRBJ1-4; d_call: .; clone_size: .; cdr3_nt: TGTGCCAGCACCCCCCAAGGGAGGGCCAATGAAAAACTGTTTTTT; cdr3_aa: CASTPQGRANEKLFF
v_call: TRBV18; j_call: TRBJ2-7; d_call: TRBD1; clone_size: .; cdr3_nt: TGTGCCAGCTCACCAAATGGACAGGGCCGCGGGCAGTACTTC; cdr3_aa: CASSPNGQGRGQYF
v_call: TRBV5-1; j_call: TRBJ2-7; d_call: TRBD1; clone_size: .; cdr3_nt: TGCGCCAGCAGCTACCACTCGGGACAGGGCTACGAGCAGTACTTC; cdr3_aa: CASSYHSGQGYEQYF
v_call: TRBV7-3; j_call: TRBJ2-3; d_call: TRBD2; clone_size: .; cdr3_nt: TGTGCCAGCAGCCGACGGGTAGCGGGGGGTAGCACAGATACGCAGTATTTT; cdr3_aa: CASSRRVAGGSTDTQYF
v_call: TRBV19; j_call: TRBJ2-1; d_call: .; clone_size: once; cdr3_nt: TGTGCCAGTAGTGAGGGTGAGCGTATGCATGAGCAGTTCTTC; cdr3_aa: CASSEGERMHEQFF
v_call: TRBV5-1; j_call: TRBJ2-2; d_call: TRBD2; clone_size: .; cdr3_nt: TGCGCCAGCAGCTTGCCCGCTCGAGCGGGGGGTGGACGGGAGCTGTTTTTT; cdr3_aa: CASSLPARAGGGRELFF
v_call: TRBV27; j_call: TRBJ1-2; d_call: TRBD1; clone_size: .; cdr3_nt: TGTGCCAGCAGTTTATCGTGGACAGGGGCCAACTATGGCTACACCTTC; cdr3_aa: CASSLSWTGANYGYTF
v_call: TRBV28; j_call: TRBJ1-5; d_call: TRBD1; clone_size: once; cdr3_nt: TGTGCCAGCAGTCCGTCGACAGGGGGCGATCAGCCCCAGCATTTT; cdr3_aa: CASSPSTGGDQPQHF
v_call: TRBV19; j_call: TRBJ1-2; d_call: TRBD1; clone_size: .; cdr3_nt: TGTGCCAGTAGTAAACAGGGGAACTATGGCTACACCTTC; cdr3_aa: CASSKQGNYGYTF
v_call: TRBV5-6; j_call: TRBJ1-1; d_call: .; clone_size: once; cdr3_nt: TGTGCCAGCAGCTTACTACCCACAGGTAGCCCTGAAGCTTTCTTT; cdr3_aa: CASSLLPTGSPEAFF
v_call: TRBV4-3; j_call: TRBJ1-1; d_call: TRBD1; clone_size: .; cdr3_nt: TGCGCCAGCAGCCAAGGACAGGGGGACACTGAAGCTTTCTTT; cdr3_aa: CASSQGQGDTEAFF
v_call: TRBV10-2; j_call: TRBJ1-1; d_call: .; clone_size: .; cdr3_nt: TGCGCCAGCAGTGAGTCTACAGGGTACACTGAAGCTTTCTTT; cdr3_aa: CASSESTGYTEAFF